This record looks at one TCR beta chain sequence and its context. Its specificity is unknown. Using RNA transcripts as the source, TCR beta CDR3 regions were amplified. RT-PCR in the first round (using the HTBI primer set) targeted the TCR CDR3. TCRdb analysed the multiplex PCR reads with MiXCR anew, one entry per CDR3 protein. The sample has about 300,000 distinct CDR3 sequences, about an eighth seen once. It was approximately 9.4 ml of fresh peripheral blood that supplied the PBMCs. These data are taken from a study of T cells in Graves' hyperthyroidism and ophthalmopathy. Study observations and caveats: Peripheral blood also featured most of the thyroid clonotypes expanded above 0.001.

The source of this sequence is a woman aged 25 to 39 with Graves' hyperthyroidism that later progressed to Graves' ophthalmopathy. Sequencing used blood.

Here the CDR3 DNA reads TGTGCTACCAGTCTCGACAGGGGGGAGACCCAGTACTTC. Amino acids: CATSLDRGETQYF. The chain couples TRBV7-7 to TRBJ2-5; 9 positions agree with TRBD1. This CDR3 has 13 amino acids. Germline assignment: CDR1 SSHAT and CDR2 FNYEAQ (reference sequence).